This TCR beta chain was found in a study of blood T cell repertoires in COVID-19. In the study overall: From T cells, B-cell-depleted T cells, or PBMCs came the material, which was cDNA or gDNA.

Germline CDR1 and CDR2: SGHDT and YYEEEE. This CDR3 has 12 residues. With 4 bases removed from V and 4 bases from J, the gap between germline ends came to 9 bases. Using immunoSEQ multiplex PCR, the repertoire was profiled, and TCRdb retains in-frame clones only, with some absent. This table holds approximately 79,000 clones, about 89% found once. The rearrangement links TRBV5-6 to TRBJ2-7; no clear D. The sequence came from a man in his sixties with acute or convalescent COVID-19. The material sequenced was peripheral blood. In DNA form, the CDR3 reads TGTGCCAGCAGCCCAGGCCGATACGAGCAGTACTTC. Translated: CASSPGRYEQYF.